Sequencing of this T cell receptor (beta chain) was carried out in a study of CD8 T cells in ankylosing spondylitis. This clonotype was counted ten times or more. TCRdb analysed the 5' RACE reads with MiXCR anew, one entry per CDR3 protein. The top ten clones hold about 5% of a sample with under 250,000 distinct CDR3 sequences, approximately 8% of them seen once. Per germline, CDR1 DFQATT and CDR2 SNEGSKA (reference sequence). V lost 5 bases to trimming and J lost 3 bases, with 8 bases between them. This CDR3 is built from 12 residues. Sample: blood, either unsorted or a sorted T cell fraction (not recorded which). This clonotype originated in a female donor with ankylosing spondylitis or in good health (not recorded which). The V call is TRBV20-1, the J call TRBJ2-1, with D hard to call. The CDR3 is CSAPHGYNEQFF. The DNA of the CDR3 is TGCAGTGCTCCCCATGGCTACAATGAGCAGTTCTTC.